A selection of T cell receptor beta chains follows, all from one sample in a study of Ad26.COV2.S vaccination and SARS-CoV-2 variants. TCRdb keeps only in-frame clones here, not all; method: immunoSEQ multiplex PCR. The sample lists some 340,000 clones; 70% to 90% were seen once. The specimen comprised peripheral blood, sampled in a trial of Ad26.COV2.S vaccine versus placebo. Receptors were obtained from a person between 18 and 60 years old who received the Ad26.COV2.S COVID-19 vaccine or a placebo. Both conserved end residues are part of each CDR3. D genes are given only for firm matches. The size field is filled for only some rows; it gives once, few, many or a size class.

d_gene	v_gene	j_gene	abundance	CDR3aa	CDR3nt
TRBD1	TRBV25-1	TRBJ1-1	-	CASSATGGTEAFF	TGTGCCAGCAGTGCTACAGGGGGCACTGAAGCTTTCTTT
-	TRBV5-6	TRBJ1-2	-	CASSQTDSPRSYGYTF	TGTGCCAGCAGCCAGACTGACAGCCCACGATCCTATGGCTACACCTTC
TRBD1	TRBV7-2	TRBJ1-2	-	CASSSGQGAYYGYTF	TGTGCCAGCAGCTCAGGACAGGGGGCCTACTATGGCTACACCTTC
TRBD1	TRBV27	TRBJ1-6	-	CASSGTGPLNSPLHF	TGTGCCAGCAGCGGGACAGGGCCACTTAATTCACCCCTCCACTTT
-	TRBV5-6	TRBJ1-2	once	CASSLRGHQINYGYTF	TGTGCCAGCAGCCTCCGGGGACACCAAATTAACTATGGCTACACCTTC
-	TRBV11-2	TRBJ1-1	-	CASSLSRRPFPTEAFF	TGTGCCAGCAGCTTATCCCGTCGCCCCTTTCCCACTGAAGCTTTCTTT
TRBD2	TRBV4-1	TRBJ2-3	-	CASSPIRSGGDTQYF	TGCGCCAGCAGCCCGATACGCTCGGGAGGGGATACGCAGTATTTT
-	TRBV2	TRBJ1-5	few	CASSVGPTGNQAGDQPQHF	TGTGCCAGCAGCGTTGGACCGACAGGAAACCAAGCAGGGGATCAGCCCCAGCATTTT
-	TRBV5-4	TRBJ2-2	-	CASHRQDTGELFF	TGTGCCAGCCATCGGCAGGACACCGGGGAGCTGTTTTTT
-	TRBV19	TRBJ1-4	few	CASRQVPTNEKLFF	TGTGCCAGTAGGCAGGTTCCAACTAATGAAAAACTGTTTTTT
TRBD1	TRBV7-2	TRBJ1-5	-	CASSSSLSQGGQPQHF	TGTGCCAGCAGCTCCTCGTTAAGTCAGGGGGGACAGCCCCAGCATTTT
-	TRBV18	TRBJ2-7	-	CASSPALTGYEQYF	TGTGCCAGCTCACCGGCGCTAACTGGGTACGAGCAGTACTTC
TRBD1	TRBV18	TRBJ1-1	-	CASSPGTGGITEAFF	TGTGCCAGCTCACCTGGGACAGGGGGCATCACTGAAGCTTTCTTT
-	TRBV7-8	TRBJ1-4	-	CASSNGGDAEKLFF	TGTGCCAGCAGCAATGGGGGAGACGCGGAAAAACTGTTTTTT
TRBD1	TRBV27	TRBJ1-5	few	CASSGEGARQPQHF	TGTGCCAGCAGTGGGGAGGGGGCAAGGCAGCCCCAGCATTTT
-	TRBV6-5	TRBJ1-5	-	CASSSGSTSQPQHF	TGTGCCAGCAGTTCGGGAAGCACCAGTCAGCCCCAGCATTTT
-	TRBV2	TRBJ1-2	-	CASSTERRYTF	TGTGCCAGCAGTACTGAACGACGCTACACCTTC
-	TRBV5-1	TRBJ2-1	-	CASSSSTPGENEQFF	TGCGCCAGCAGCTCCTCGACACCGGGAGAGAATGAGCAGTTCTTC
-	TRBV6-5	TRBJ2-7	once	CAPRRGHNYEQYF	TGTGCTCCTAGGAGGGGCCATAACTACGAGCAGTACTTC
TRBD1	TRBV7-6	TRBJ1-1	-	CASSSQGTNTEAFF	TGTGCCAGCAGCTCACAGGGGACGAACACTGAAGCTTTCTTT
-	TRBV4-3	TRBJ1-6	-	CASSQAPRGESPLHF	TGCGCCAGCAGCCAAGCGCCCCGGGGCGAGTCACCCCTCCACTTT
TRBD1	TRBV16	TRBJ2-2	-	CASSTTGAFSGELFF	TGTGCCAGCAGCACTACAGGGGCATTCTCCGGGGAGCTGTTTTTT
-	TRBV11-2	TRBJ2-7	-	CASSLASEQYF	TGTGCCAGCAGCTTAGCGAGCGAGCAGTACTTC
TRBD1	TRBV6-5	TRBJ1-2	-	CASRSPGTGRDGYTF	TGTGCCAGCAGGAGTCCCGGGACAGGGAGGGATGGCTACACCTTC
-	TRBV5-1	TRBJ1-2	once	CASSLGQGKYGYTF	TGCGCCAGCAGCTTGGGTCAGGGCAAGTATGGCTACACCTTC
-	TRBV3-1/TRBV3-2	TRBJ2-1	-	CASSQGLYEQFF	TGTGCCAGCAGCCAAGGATTATATGAGCAGTTCTTC
-	TRBV19	TRBJ2-2	-	CASSIMITGELFF	TGTGCCAGTAGTATAATGATCACCGGGGAGCTGTTTTTT
-	TRBV5-6	TRBJ1-1	-	CASRGRIVYEANTEAFF	TGTGCCAGCCGAGGAAGGATAGTTTACGAGGCTAACACTGAAGCTTTCTTT
-	TRBV7-2	TRBJ2-2	-	CASTLRGGANTGELFF	TGTGCCAGCACCCTGAGGGGGGGGGCGAACACCGGGGAGCTGTTTTTT
-	TRBV9	TRBJ2-2	once	CASSVRTENTGELFF	TGTGCCAGCAGCGTGAGGACAGAGAACACCGGGGAGCTGTTTTTT